These T cell receptor beta chains were read from a single sample in a study of early T cells in non-severe SARS-CoV-2 infection. TCRdb re-called the 5' RACE reads through MiXCR, storing one row per CDR3 protein. The sample has approximately 76,000 distinct CDR3 sequences; 10% to 12% are singletons. Sequenced sample: whole blood. All receptors derive from an adult who was a healthcare worker with PCR-confirmed SARS-CoV-2 infection or an uninfected control (not recorded which). Both conserved end residues are part of each CDR3. The D gene is left open where the match is weak. Not all rows give a size; the values are once, few, many and, for expanded clones, a class.

j_gene	d_gene	abundance	v_gene	CDR3nt	CDR3aa
TRBJ2-7	-	many	TRBV7-6	TGTGCCAGCAGCTTAGCCACAGGGGGGGGCGAGCAGTACTTC	CASSLATGGGEQYF
TRBJ2-3	-	many	TRBV20-1	TGCAGTGCTCCCAGAGAGGACTCCCTTACAGATACGCAGTATTTT	CSAPREDSLTDTQYF
TRBJ1-1	-	many	TRBV6-5	TGTGCCAGCAGTCGGAAGGGTACCACTGAAGCTTTCTTT	CASSRKGTTEAFF
TRBJ2-7	TRBD1	many	TRBV5-5	TGTGCCAGCAGCTCCTCGGGGGACAGGGGTATCTACGAGCAGTACTTC	CASSSSGDRGIYEQYF
TRBJ1-4	-	many	TRBV11-2	TGTGCCAGCAGCTTAGAGGGGACCCTTCAAGAAAAACTGTTTTTT	CASSLEGTLQEKLFF
TRBJ1-1	-	few	TRBV5-1	TGCGCCAGCAGCTCCCAGGGGTTGGACACTGAAGCTTTCTTT	CASSSQGLDTEAFF
TRBJ2-1	-	few	TRBV7-2	TGTGCCAGCAGCTATATGAATACAGGGAGCTCCTACAATGAGCAGTTCTTC	CASSYMNTGSSYNEQFF
TRBJ2-3	TRBD2	many	TRBV7-6	TGTGCCAGCAGCGGCGGGGGGACCACCAGCACAGATACGCAGTATTTT	CASSGGGTTSTDTQYF
TRBJ2-5	TRBD2	many	TRBV5-1	TGCGCCAGCAGCTCGCCGGGACTAGGGGAGACCCAGTACTTC	CASSSPGLGETQYF
TRBJ2-4	TRBD1	many	TRBV30	TGTGCCTGGAGTACAGGGGGACGGAACATTCAGTACTTC	CAWSTGGRNIQYF
TRBJ2-1	TRBD1	-	TRBV6-6	TGTGCCAGCAGCCGGGACAGGGGGAGTGAGCAGTTCTTC	CASSRDRGSEQFF
TRBJ1-2	-	few	TRBV4-2	TGTGCCAGCAGCCAAGATTCAGCAGTTGTATTTGGCTACACCTTC	CASSQDSAVVFGYTF
TRBJ1-1	-	many	TRBV11-2	TGTGCCAGCAGCTTAGAGTGGAACACTGAAGCTTTCTTT	CASSLEWNTEAFF
TRBJ1-5	TRBD1	many	TRBV3-1	TGTGCCAGCAGCCAGACAGGGTCGATTCAGCCCCAGCATTTT	CASSQTGSIQPQHF
TRBJ2-3	-	-	TRBV7-6	TGTGCCAGCAGCCCCACACCGACAGATACGCAGTATTTT	CASSPTPTDTQYF
TRBJ2-2	-	-	TRBV30	TGTGCCTGGAATCGACAGTCGAACACCGGGGAGCTGTTTTTT	CAWNRQSNTGELFF
TRBJ2-7	TRBD1	-	TRBV9	TGTGCCAGCAGCGTAGGGGACAGGGCGCACGTGCAGTACTTC	CASSVGDRAHVQYF
TRBJ2-6	-	few	TRBV18	TGTGCCAGCTCACCTGGACAGAGCTCTGGGGCCAACGTCCTGACTTTC	CASSPGQSSGANVLTF
TRBJ1-1	-	many	TRBV4-2	TGTGCCAGCAGCCAGCCGATCCGAAGGGACACTGAAGCTTTCTTT	CASSQPIRRDTEAFF
TRBJ2-3	-	-	TRBV7-6	TGTGCCAGCAGCTCAAGGCCAGATACGCAGTATTTT	CASSSRPDTQYF
TRBJ2-1	-	-	TRBV6-2/TRBV6-3	TGTGCCAGCAGTTACTCAACATCCCGAAGTGGGCAGTTCTTC	CASSYSTSRSGQFF
TRBJ2-5	-	few	TRBV12-3/TRBV12-4	TGTGCCAGCAGCCGCCCTTCGGGACCTTTGGGGGAGACCCAGTACTTC	CASSRPSGPLGETQYF
TRBJ2-7	-	-	TRBV6-2/TRBV6-3	TGTGCCAGCAGTTCCCTAGTCCTATCCTACGAGCAGTACTTC	CASSSLVLSYEQYF
TRBJ1-2	-	many	TRBV5-1	TGCGCCAGCAGCTTGGAAGCGGCCGGCTATGGCTACACCTTC	CASSLEAAGYGYTF
TRBJ2-3	TRBD2	-	TRBV5-6	TGTGCCAGCAGCTTGTGGTCTAGCGGTTCCACAGATACGCAGTATTTT	CASSLWSSGSTDTQYF
TRBJ2-6	-	few	TRBV12-3/TRBV12-4	TGTGCCAGCAGTCGGGCTTCATCTGGGGCCAACGTCCTGACTTTC	CASSRASSGANVLTF
TRBJ2-2	-	-	TRBV6-5	TGTGCCAGCTACAACGGGGGCGCCGGGGAGCTGTTTTTT	CASYNGGAGELFF
TRBJ2-2	-	many	TRBV7-9	TGTGCCAGCATCTCGGGGCTTGTGGCCGGGGAGCTGTTTTTT	CASISGLVAGELFF
TRBJ1-1	-	-	TRBV5-1	TGCGCCAGCAGCTTGGGAAGTCAGGGGAGGGCGGAAGCTTTCTTT	CASSLGSQGRAEAFF
TRBJ2-3	TRBD2	few	TRBV10-3	TGTGCCATCAGTGATAGGACGGGAGCGGGGGCAGATACGCAGTATTTT	CAISDRTGAGADTQYF
TRBJ1-1	-	many	TRBV7-9	TGTGCCAGCAGCTTAGCAGGAGAAGTCACTGAAGCTTTCTTT	CASSLAGEVTEAFF
TRBJ2-7	-	-	TRBV10-3	TGTGCCATCAGTGAGTTTAGGGACGGATCCTACGAGCAGTACTTC	CAISEFRDGSYEQYF
TRBJ2-1	-	few	TRBV12-3/TRBV12-4	TGTGCCACCACACGGGGGAATGAGCAGTTCTTC	CATTRGNEQFF
TRBJ2-7	TRBD1	-	TRBV7-8	TGTGCCAGCAGCCCCCGGACAGGTGGCTACGAGCAGTGCTTC	CASSPRTGGYEQCF
TRBJ1-3	-	few	TRBV7-2	TGTGCCAGCAGCCACGGAACAGGGACTTCTGGAAACACCATATATTTT	CASSHGTGTSGNTIYF
TRBJ2-5	-	few	TRBV12-3/TRBV12-4	TGTGCCAGCAGCATTCTAGTCGAGGAGACCCAGTACTTC	CASSILVEETQYF
TRBJ2-2	-	many	TRBV7-2	TGTGCCAGCAGCTTAGATCCCTCCGGGGAGCTGTTTTTT	CASSLDPSGELFF
TRBJ1-3	TRBD1	many	TRBV12-3/TRBV12-4	TGTGCCAGCAAGACGGACAGGGGAGCCTGGAACACCATATATTTT	CASKTDRGAWNTIYF
TRBJ2-1	-	-	TRBV9	TGTGCCAGCAGCGTAGATTCGGTTGTCGGCGAGCAGTTCTTC	CASSVDSVVGEQFF
TRBJ1-4	-	many	TRBV2	TGTGCCAGCAGTGTTGAACAGGGCTTGGGAAAACTGTTTTTT	CASSVEQGLGKLFF
TRBJ2-5	-	many	TRBV20-1	TGCAGTGCTCCACACCTTGGGCTCTTTGAAGAGACCCAGTACTTC	CSAPHLGLFEETQYF
TRBJ2-3	-	many	TRBV7-9	TGTGCCAGCAGCCCTAGCGGCACAGATACGCAGTATTTT	CASSPSGTDTQYF
TRBJ1-1	-	few	TRBV9	TGTGCCAGCAGCGTAGGATTGACAGGGAACACTGAAGCTTTCTTT	CASSVGLTGNTEAFF
TRBJ2-7	-	many	TRBV20-1	TGCAGTGCTAGGGATACAGTAGGGAAGTACGAGCAGTACTTC	CSARDTVGKYEQYF
TRBJ1-1	TRBD1	-	TRBV7-9	TGTGCCAGCAGCCCAGACAGGGGGCGAGGGACTGAAGCTTTCTTT	CASSPDRGRGTEAFF
TRBJ2-1	-	many	TRBV29-1	TGCAGCGTTGGGAGCTCCTACAATGAGCAGTTCTTC	CSVGSSYNEQFF
TRBJ2-4	-	many	TRBV7-9	TGTGCCAGCAGCTTAGTACTGGTCCCCAGGTTCGGAACCAAAAACATTCAGTACTTC	CASSLVLVPRFGTKNIQYF
TRBJ2-7	-	many	TRBV27	TGTGCCAGCAGTTCAAGGAGGACGAGGGGCAGGGTCGGATTCGACGAGCAGTACTTC	CASSSRRTRGRVGFDEQYF
TRBJ1-1	-	many	TRBV6-5	TGTGCCAGCAGTTCCGGGGGCGCCGGGATCACTGAAGCTTTCTTT	CASSSGGAGITEAFF
TRBJ2-7	-	few	TRBV7-9	TGTGCCAGCAGCTCCCCTTTACGGGATGCCTCCTACGAGCAGTACTTC	CASSSPLRDASYEQYF
TRBJ2-1	TRBD1	few	TRBV20-1	TGCAGTGCTAGCCGCGGGACAGGGTCGTATGAGCAGTTCTTC	CSASRGTGSYEQFF
TRBJ1-4	TRBD1	few	TRBV5-1	TGCGCCAGCAGCCTTGGGTCCCGGACAGGCGAAAAACTGTTTTTT	CASSLGSRTGEKLFF
TRBJ2-5	TRBD2	-	TRBV5-1	TGCGCCAGCAGCGCGGGGACTAGTTTAGGAGAGACCCAGTACTTC	CASSAGTSLGETQYF
TRBJ2-3	TRBD2	many	TRBV20-1	TGCAGTGCTAGATTAGCGGGGGTGGCAGATACGCAGTATTTT	CSARLAGVADTQYF
TRBJ1-1	TRBD1	-	TRBV18	TGTGCCAGCTCACCGAGACAGGGCGGGACATCTGAAGCTTTCTTT	CASSPRQGGTSEAFF